This is a list of T cell receptor beta chains from one sample in a study of blood T cell repertoires in COVID-19. Produced via immunoSEQ multiplex PCR; TCRdb's table is partial and in-frame only. The sample holds around 300,000 clones, 83% seen once. The sequenced sample was peripheral blood. These receptors all come from a man aged 30 to 39 with active or convalescent COVID-19. Each CDR3 is given with its conserved first and last residue. D genes are given only for firm matches. Rows may omit the clone size; those that give it use once, few, many or a size class.

D: TRBD1
size: .
J: TRBJ1-2
V: TRBV12-3/TRBV12-4
DNA: TGTGCCAGTACCAGGGGGCTGGACTATGGCTACACCTTC
CDR3: CASTRGLDYGYTF

D: .
size: .
J: TRBJ2-2
V: TRBV7-3
DNA: TGTGCCAGCAGCTTAAGCCGGGGGACCGGGGAGCTGTTTTTT
CDR3: CASSLSRGTGELFF

D: .
size: few
J: TRBJ2-5
V: TRBV5-6
DNA: TGTGCCAGCAGCTTGGCCTTGGGGAGAGAGACCCAGTACTTC
CDR3: CASSLALGRETQYF

D: TRBD2
size: .
J: TRBJ2-1
V: TRBV28
DNA: TGTGCCAGCAGTCGGACTAGCGGGAGAGATGAGCAGTTCTTC
CDR3: CASSRTSGRDEQFF

D: TRBD1
size: .
J: TRBJ2-7
V: TRBV28
DNA: TGTGCCAGCAGTTTTTCGGCCAGGGGGTTCTACGAGCAGTACTTC
CDR3: CASSFSARGFYEQYF

D: .
size: .
J: TRBJ2-1
V: TRBV6-2/TRBV6-3
DNA: TGTGCCAGCAGCCTTACCTACGCGGGAATAGGCGATGAGCAGTTCTTC
CDR3: CASSLTYAGIGDEQFF

D: .
size: .
J: TRBJ1-1
V: TRBV3-1/TRBV3-2
DNA: TGTGCCAGCAGCCAAGAACTGGTGAACACTGAAGCTTTCTTT
CDR3: CASSQELVNTEAFF

D: .
size: .
J: TRBJ1-2
V: TRBV3-1/TRBV3-2
DNA: TGTGCCAGCAGCCAAGATTTGGGCAGGTATGGCTACACCTTC
CDR3: CASSQDLGRYGYTF

D: .
size: .
J: TRBJ2-3
V: TRBV27
DNA: TGTGCCAGCAGTTTAGCTTGGCCTCGCACAGATACGCAGTATTTT
CDR3: CASSLAWPRTDTQYF

D: TRBD2
size: .
J: TRBJ2-5
V: TRBV24-1
DNA: TGTGCCACCAGTGATCCCGGGACTAGCGGGGGGAGCGTCCAGTACTTC
CDR3: CATSDPGTSGGSVQYF

D: .
size: .
J: TRBJ1-5
V: TRBV19
DNA: TGTGCCAGTAGTACGGGGTTGGGCCCACCGAATCAGCCCCAGCATTTT
CDR3: CASSTGLGPPNQPQHF

D: .
size: .
J: TRBJ1-1
V: TRBV5-4
DNA: TGTGCCAGCAGCTTGGCCCACATGACAGGAACCCCTGAAGCTTTCTTT
CDR3: CASSLAHMTGTPEAFF

D: .
size: .
J: TRBJ2-7
V: TRBV7-2
DNA: TGTGCCAGCAGCTTGGGGCTGGGCGCCGGCTACGAGCAGTACTTC
CDR3: CASSLGLGAGYEQYF

D: .
size: .
J: TRBJ2-3
V: TRBV5-8
DNA: TGTGCCAGCGGCCTGACAGATACGCAGTATTTT
CDR3: CASGLTDTQYF

D: .
size: .
J: TRBJ2-7
V: TRBV7-9
DNA: TGTGCCAGCAGCTCACGACCAGGCGAGCAGTACTTC
CDR3: CASSSRPGEQYF

D: .
size: .
J: TRBJ1-6
V: TRBV13
DNA: TGTGCCAGCAGTAATAGTCAGCGCTCCTATAATTCACCCCTCCACTTT
CDR3: CASSNSQRSYNSPLHF

D: .
size: .
J: TRBJ2-5
V: TRBV24-1
DNA: TGTGCCACCAGTGACAGGGGGGCTAGGGAGACCCAGTACTTC
CDR3: CATSDRGARETQYF

D: .
size: .
J: TRBJ2-5
V: TRBV4-3
DNA: TGCGCCAGCAGCCAAGAACTCGGGGGAGGTTCGGAGACCCAGTACTTC
CDR3: CASSQELGGGSETQYF

D: TRBD2
size: .
J: TRBJ2-2
V: TRBV4-3
DNA: TGCGCCAGCAGCCGGGCTAGCGGGAAGGGGAACACCGGGGAGCTGTTTTTT
CDR3: CASSRASGKGNTGELFF

D: .
size: .
J: TRBJ1-2
V: TRBV3-1/TRBV3-2
DNA: TGTGCCAGCAGCCCAGTGCCAGGGGTCTACGGCTACACCTTC
CDR3: CASSPVPGVYGYTF

D: TRBD1
size: .
J: TRBJ1-2
V: TRBV18
DNA: TGTGCCAGCTCACCAAGGAGACAGGGGGCTATTACTTATGGCTACACCTTC
CDR3: CASSPRRQGAITYGYTF

D: TRBD1
size: .
J: TRBJ2-7
V: TRBV4-1
DNA: TGCGCCAGCAGCCAGCCCTTTAGGGGACAGGGGGGATACGAGCAGTACTTC
CDR3: CASSQPFRGQGGYEQYF

D: TRBD1
size: .
J: TRBJ1-1
V: TRBV5-1
DNA: TGCGCCAGCAGCTGGGGGAGGACAGGGAACACTGAAGCTTTCTTT
CDR3: CASSWGRTGNTEAFF

D: .
size: .
J: TRBJ2-3
V: TRBV30
DNA: TGTGCCTGGCAGGGGTTCCGAGATACGCAGTATTTT
CDR3: CAWQGFRDTQYF

D: TRBD1
size: .
J: TRBJ1-6
V: TRBV28
DNA: TGTGCCAGCAGCACTACATTGCAGGGGGCCTATAATTCACCCCTCCACTTT
CDR3: CASSTTLQGAYNSPLHF

D: .
size: few
J: TRBJ1-2
V: TRBV4-1
DNA: TGCGCCAGCAGCCAAGAACACAGGGACTATGGCTACACCTTC
CDR3: CASSQEHRDYGYTF

D: TRBD1
size: .
J: TRBJ2-3
V: TRBV3-1/TRBV3-2
DNA: TGTGCCAGCAGCCAATTCCCCCCGGGACAGATCACAGATACGCAGTATTTT
CDR3: CASSQFPPGQITDTQYF

D: TRBD1
size: .
J: TRBJ1-6
V: TRBV19
DNA: TGTGCCAGTAGTTGGACAGGGGACAATTCACCCCTCCACTTT
CDR3: CASSWTGDNSPLHF

D: .
size: once
J: TRBJ2-1
V: TRBV27
DNA: TGTGCCAGCAGCCCCGGGGTAGGTAACCCCCTAAGCTCCTACAATGAGCAGTTCTTC
CDR3: CASSPGVGNPLSSYNEQFF

D: .
size: .
J: TRBJ1-6
V: TRBV5-6
DNA: TGTGCCAGCAGCTCTGATCGGACACTTTCACCCCTCCACTTT
CDR3: CASSSDRTLSPLHF

D: TRBD1
size: .
J: TRBJ2-6
V: TRBV6-2/TRBV6-3
DNA: TGTGCCAGCAGTAGGACAGGGACGGGAGGGGCCAACGTCCTGACTTTC
CDR3: CASSRTGTGGANVLTF

D: .
size: many
J: TRBJ1-5
V: TRBV6-2/TRBV6-3
DNA: TGTGCCAGCAGCTGGACATCGCAGCCCCAGCATTTT
CDR3: CASSWTSQPQHF

D: TRBD1
size: .
J: TRBJ1-3
V: TRBV18
DNA: TGTGCCAGCTCGCCGGGACAGGGAGATAGAAACACCATATATTTT
CDR3: CASSPGQGDRNTIYF

D: .
size: .
J: TRBJ2-7
V: TRBV5-1
DNA: TGCGCCAGCAGCATCAGGGACTCCTACGAGCAGTACTTC
CDR3: CASSIRDSYEQYF

D: .
size: .
J: TRBJ2-1
V: TRBV5-3
DNA: TGTGCCAGAAGCTTGAGGGGTGAGCAGTTCTTC
CDR3: CARSLRGEQFF

D: .
size: .
J: TRBJ1-1
V: TRBV28
DNA: TGTGCCAGCAGCCCGAGACAAGGGAACACTGAAGCTTTCTTT
CDR3: CASSPRQGNTEAFF

D: .
size: few
J: TRBJ1-1
V: TRBV19
DNA: TGTGCCAGTAGCTCAACGGTGAACACTGAAGCTTTCTTT
CDR3: CASSSTVNTEAFF

D: TRBD2
size: .
J: TRBJ2-1
V: TRBV11-2
DNA: TGTGCCAGCAGCCCCGGGACTAGCGGTTTTAAGCAGTTCTTC
CDR3: CASSPGTSGFKQFF

D: TRBD1
size: .
J: TRBJ2-1
V: TRBV27
DNA: TGTGCCAGCAGTAGACAGGGAAGCCCCCTCTACAATGAGCAGTTCTTC
CDR3: CASSRQGSPLYNEQFF

D: .
size: .
J: TRBJ1-1
V: TRBV6-5
DNA: TGTGCCAGCAGTTATCGGGGAGGAGCTTTCTTT
CDR3: CASSYRGGAFF

D: .
size: .
J: TRBJ1-4
V: TRBV30
DNA: TGTGCCTGGAGTTTCCGGGCCGGGAAAGTACCCGAAAAACTGTTTTTT
CDR3: CAWSFRAGKVPEKLFF

D: .
size: .
J: TRBJ2-3
V: TRBV6-5
DNA: TGTGCCAGCAGTTACTCTCGGGACTCTCGGATAGATACGCAGTATTTT
CDR3: CASSYSRDSRIDTQYF

D: .
size: .
J: TRBJ2-3
V: TRBV7-3
DNA: TGTGCCAGCAGCTTACTGTCAGATACGCAGTATTTT
CDR3: CASSLLSDTQYF

D: .
size: .
J: TRBJ1-5
V: TRBV5-8
DNA: TGTGCCAGCAGCTTCGTGGGAGGAAACAATCAGCCCCAGCATTTT
CDR3: CASSFVGGNNQPQHF

D: TRBD2
size: once
J: TRBJ2-1
V: TRBV19
DNA: TGTGCCAGTAGGGAGCGGGGGGCCGTTGAGCAGTTCTTC
CDR3: CASRERGAVEQFF